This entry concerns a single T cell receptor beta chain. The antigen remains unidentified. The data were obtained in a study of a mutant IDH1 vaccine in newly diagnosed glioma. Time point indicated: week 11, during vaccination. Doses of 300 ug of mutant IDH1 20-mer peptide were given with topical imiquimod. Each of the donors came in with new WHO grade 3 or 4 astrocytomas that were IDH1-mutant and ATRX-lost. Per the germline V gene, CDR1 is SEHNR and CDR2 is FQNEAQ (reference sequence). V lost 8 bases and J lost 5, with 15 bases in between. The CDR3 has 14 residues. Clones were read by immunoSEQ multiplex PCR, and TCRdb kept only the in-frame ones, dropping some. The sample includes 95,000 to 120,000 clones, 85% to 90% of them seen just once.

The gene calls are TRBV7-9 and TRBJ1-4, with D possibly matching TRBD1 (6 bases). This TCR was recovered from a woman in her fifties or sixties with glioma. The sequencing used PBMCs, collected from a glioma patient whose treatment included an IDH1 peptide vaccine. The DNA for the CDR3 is TGTGCCAGCGGGGGGCCAGGGGTAAATGAAAAACTGTTTTTT. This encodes CASGGPGVNEKLFF.